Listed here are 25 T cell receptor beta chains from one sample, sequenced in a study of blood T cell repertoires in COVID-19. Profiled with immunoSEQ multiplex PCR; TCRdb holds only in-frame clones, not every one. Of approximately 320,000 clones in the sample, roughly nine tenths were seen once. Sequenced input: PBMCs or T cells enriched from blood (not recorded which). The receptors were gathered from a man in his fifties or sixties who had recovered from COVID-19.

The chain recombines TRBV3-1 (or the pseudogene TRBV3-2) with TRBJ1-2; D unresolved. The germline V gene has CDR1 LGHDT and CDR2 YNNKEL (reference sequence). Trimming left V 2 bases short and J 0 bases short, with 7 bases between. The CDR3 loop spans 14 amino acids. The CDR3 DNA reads TGTGCCAGCAGCCAATATCCGGCTAACTATGGCTACACCTTC. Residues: CASSQYPANYGYTF.

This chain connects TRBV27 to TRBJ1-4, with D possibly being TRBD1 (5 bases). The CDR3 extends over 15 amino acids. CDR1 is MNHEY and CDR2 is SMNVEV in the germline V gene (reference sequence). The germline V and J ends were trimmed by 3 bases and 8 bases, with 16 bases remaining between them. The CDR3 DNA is TGTGCCAGCAGTTTTTGGGGTAGACAGAACGAAAAACTGTTTTTT. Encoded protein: CASSFWGRQNEKLFF.

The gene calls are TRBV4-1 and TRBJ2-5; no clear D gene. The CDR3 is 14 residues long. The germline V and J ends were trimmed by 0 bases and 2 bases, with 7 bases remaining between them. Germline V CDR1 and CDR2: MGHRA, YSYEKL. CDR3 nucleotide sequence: TGCGCCAGCAGCCAAGACCTTCTACAAGAGACCCAGTACTTC. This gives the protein CASSQDLLQETQYF.

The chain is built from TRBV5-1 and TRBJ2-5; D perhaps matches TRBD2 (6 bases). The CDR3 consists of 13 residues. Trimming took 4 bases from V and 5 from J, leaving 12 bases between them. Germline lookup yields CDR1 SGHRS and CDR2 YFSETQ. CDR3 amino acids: CASSLHGGETQYF. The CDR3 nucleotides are TGCGCCAGCAGCCTCCATGGGGGGGAGACCCAGTACTTC.

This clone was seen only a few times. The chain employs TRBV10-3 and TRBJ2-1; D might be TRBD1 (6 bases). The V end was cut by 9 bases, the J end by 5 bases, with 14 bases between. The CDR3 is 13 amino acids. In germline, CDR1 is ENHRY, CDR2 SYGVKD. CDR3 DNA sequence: TGTGCCATAGCGGACAGAACAGACAATGAGCAGTTCTTC. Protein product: CAIADRTDNEQFF.

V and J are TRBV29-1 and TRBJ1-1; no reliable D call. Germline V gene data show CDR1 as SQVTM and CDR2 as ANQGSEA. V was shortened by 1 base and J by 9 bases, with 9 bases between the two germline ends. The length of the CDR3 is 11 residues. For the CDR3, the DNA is TGCAGCGTTGAAGGGCCAGGCAAAGCTTTCTTT. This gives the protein CSVEGPGKAFF.

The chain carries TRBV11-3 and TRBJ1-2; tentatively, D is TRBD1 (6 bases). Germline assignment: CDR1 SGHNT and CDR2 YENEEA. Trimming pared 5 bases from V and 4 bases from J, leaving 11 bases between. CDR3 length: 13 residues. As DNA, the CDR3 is TGTGCCAGCAGCACAGGGAAAGGCTATGGCTACACCTTC. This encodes CASSTGKGYGYTF.

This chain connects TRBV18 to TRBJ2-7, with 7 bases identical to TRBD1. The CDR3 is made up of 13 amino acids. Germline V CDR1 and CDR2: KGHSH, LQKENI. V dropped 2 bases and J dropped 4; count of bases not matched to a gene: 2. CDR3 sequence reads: CASSPSTGYEQYF. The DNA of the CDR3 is TGTGCCAGCTCACCATCGACAGGGTACGAGCAGTACTTC.

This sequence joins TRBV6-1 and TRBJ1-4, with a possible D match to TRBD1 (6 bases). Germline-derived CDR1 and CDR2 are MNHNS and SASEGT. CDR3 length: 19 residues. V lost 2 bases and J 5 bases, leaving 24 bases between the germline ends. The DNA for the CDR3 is TGTGCCAGCAGTGAACCCTCCCCCGGGACACCCTTGGGGAATGAAAAACTGTTTTTT. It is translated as CASSEPSPGTPLGNEKLFF.

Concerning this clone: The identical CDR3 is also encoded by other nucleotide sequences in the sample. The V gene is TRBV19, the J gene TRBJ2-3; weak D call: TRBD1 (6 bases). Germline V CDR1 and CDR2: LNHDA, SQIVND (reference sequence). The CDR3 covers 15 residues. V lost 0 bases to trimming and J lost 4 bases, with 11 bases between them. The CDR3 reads CASSIDRGRADTQYF. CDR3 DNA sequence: TGTGCCAGTAGTATAGACAGGGGTCGAGCAGATACGCAGTATTTT.

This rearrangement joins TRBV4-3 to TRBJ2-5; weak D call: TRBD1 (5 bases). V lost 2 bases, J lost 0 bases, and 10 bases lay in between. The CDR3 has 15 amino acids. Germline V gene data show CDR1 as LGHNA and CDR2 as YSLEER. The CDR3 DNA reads TGCGCCAGCAGCCAACAAAACAGGAACCAAGAGACCCAGTACTTC. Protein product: CASSQQNRNQETQYF.

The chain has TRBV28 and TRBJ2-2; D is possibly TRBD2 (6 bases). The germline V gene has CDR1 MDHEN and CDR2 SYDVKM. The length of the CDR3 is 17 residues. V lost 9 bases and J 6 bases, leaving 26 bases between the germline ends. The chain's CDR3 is CASETRDSWATAGELFF. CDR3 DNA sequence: TGTGCCAGTGAAACTCGGGACTCATGGGCTACAGCCGGGGAGCTGTTTTTT.

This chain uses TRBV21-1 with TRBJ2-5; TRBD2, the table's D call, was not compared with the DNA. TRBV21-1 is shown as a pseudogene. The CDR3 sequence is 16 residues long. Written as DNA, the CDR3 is TGTGCCAGCCTGGGGAGTAAGTGGTGGTGGCGAGAGACCCAGTACTTC. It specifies CASLGSKWWWRETQYF.

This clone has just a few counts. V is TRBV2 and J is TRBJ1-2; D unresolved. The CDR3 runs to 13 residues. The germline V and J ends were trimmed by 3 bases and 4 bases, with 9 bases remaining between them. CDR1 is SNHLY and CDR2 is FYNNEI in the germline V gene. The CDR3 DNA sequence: TGTGCCAGCAGTGACCTCGGGGTCTATGGCTACACCTTC. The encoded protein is CASSDLGVYGYTF.

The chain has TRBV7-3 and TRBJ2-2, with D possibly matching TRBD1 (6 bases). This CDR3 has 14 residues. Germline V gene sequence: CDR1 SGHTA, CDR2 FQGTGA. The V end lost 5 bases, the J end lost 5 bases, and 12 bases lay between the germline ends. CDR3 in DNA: TGTGCCAGCAGCCCAAACAGGGTAACCGGGGAGCTGTTTTTT. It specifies CASSPNRVTGELFF.

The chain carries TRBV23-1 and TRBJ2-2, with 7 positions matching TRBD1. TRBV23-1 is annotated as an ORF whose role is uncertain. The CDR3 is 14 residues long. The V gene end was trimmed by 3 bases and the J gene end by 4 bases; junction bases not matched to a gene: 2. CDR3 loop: CASSHDRVTGELFF. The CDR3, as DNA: TGCGCCAGCAGTCACGACAGGGTCACCGGGGAGCTGTTTTTT.

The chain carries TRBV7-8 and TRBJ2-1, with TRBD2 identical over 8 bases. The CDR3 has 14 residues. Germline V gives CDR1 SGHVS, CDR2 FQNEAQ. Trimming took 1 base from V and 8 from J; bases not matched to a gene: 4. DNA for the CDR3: TGTGCCAGCAGCTTAGGCGGGAGGTCCCATGAGCAGTTCTTC. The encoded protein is CASSLGGRSHEQFF.

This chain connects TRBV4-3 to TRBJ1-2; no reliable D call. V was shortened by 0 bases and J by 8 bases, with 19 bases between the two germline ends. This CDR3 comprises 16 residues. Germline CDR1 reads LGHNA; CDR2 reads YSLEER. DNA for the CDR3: TGCGCCAGCAGCCAAGATCCACAGACTACCATGTGGGGCTACACCTTC. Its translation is CASSQDPQTTMWGYTF.

CDR3 in amino acids: CASSQVVGGTSRNSPLHF. The CDR3 nucleotides are TGCGCCAGCAGCCAAGTTGTCGGGGGAACGTCTCGTAATTCACCCCTCCACTTT. This chain joins TRBV4-1 and TRBJ1-6; possible D gene TRBD1, 5 bases. The CDR3 covers 18 residues. Germline CDR1 reads MGHRA; CDR2 reads YSYEKL. V was trimmed by 1 base and J by 6 bases, leaving 19 bases between them.

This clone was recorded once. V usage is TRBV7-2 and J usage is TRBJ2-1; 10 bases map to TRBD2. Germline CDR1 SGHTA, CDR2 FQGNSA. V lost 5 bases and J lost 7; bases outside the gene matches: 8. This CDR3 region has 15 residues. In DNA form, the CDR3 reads TGTGCCAGCAGCATGTTAGCGGGGGGTAATAATGAGCAGTTCTTC. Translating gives CASSMLAGGNNEQFF.

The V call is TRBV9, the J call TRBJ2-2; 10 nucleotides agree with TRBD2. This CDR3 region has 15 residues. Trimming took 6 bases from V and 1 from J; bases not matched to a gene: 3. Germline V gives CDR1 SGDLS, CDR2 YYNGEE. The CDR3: CASTKRGGNTGELFF. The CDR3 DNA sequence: TGTGCCAGCACCAAGCGGGGGGGGAACACCGGGGAGCTGTTTTTT.

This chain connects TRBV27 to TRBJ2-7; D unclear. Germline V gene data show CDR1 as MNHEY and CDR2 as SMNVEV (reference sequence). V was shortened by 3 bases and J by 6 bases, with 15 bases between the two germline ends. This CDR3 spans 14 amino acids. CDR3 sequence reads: CASSFHSQSVEQYF. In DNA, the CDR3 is TGTGCCAGCAGTTTTCATTCACAGTCGGTCGAGCAGTACTTC.

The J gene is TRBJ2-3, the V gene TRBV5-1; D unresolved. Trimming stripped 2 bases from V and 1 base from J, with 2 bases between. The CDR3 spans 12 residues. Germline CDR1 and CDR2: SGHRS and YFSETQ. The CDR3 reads CASSFGTDTQYF. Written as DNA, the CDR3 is TGCGCCAGCAGCTTCGGCACAGATACGCAGTATTTT.

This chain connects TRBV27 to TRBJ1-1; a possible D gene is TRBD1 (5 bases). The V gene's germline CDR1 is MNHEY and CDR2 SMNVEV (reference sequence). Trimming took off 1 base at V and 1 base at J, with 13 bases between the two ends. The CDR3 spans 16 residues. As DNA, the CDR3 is TGTGCCAGCAGTTTATACCCAGGGTTAAAGAACACTGAAGCTTTCTTT. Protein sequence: CASSLYPGLKNTEAFF.

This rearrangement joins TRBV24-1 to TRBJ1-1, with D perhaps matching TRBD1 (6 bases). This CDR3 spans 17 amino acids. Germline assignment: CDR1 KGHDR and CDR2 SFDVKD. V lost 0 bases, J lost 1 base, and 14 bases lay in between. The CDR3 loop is CATSDLQIAGANTEAFF. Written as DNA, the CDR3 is TGTGCCACCAGTGATTTGCAAATCGCAGGGGCGAACACTGAAGCTTTCTTT.